The sequence of this T cell receptor (beta chain) was determined in a study of cytomegalovirus exposure and HLA in healthy donors. Background on the study: Early release data held 75 million to 100 million unique TCRs from HLA-typed donors.

Study-level findings and limits: Later analysis revealed greater clonal expansion in HLA-associated TCR beta chains than in equally common others. In an earlier analysis, in about 530 donors, most V segments appeared productive either ~87% or ~30% of the time.

Turning to this clone: Its antigen is currently unknown.

The PCR had 60 Vbeta and 13 Jbeta primers. This table comes from immunoSEQ multiplex PCR, and its TCRdb copy is limited to in-frame clones, with some not included. The sample holds 75,000 to 100,000 clones, under 85% seen once. Germline lookup yields CDR1 SGHNT and CDR2 YYREEE (reference sequence). Trimming removed 4 bases from V and 6 bases from J; junction bases left unmatched: 14. The CDR3 length is 17 residues. The rearrangement joins TRBV5-4 to TRBJ2-1; 9 positions match TRBD1. The sample taken for sequencing was PBMCs. The receptor was isolated from a female donor in good health and CMV-seropositive. The chain's CDR3 is CASSPGQGRGFRNEQFF. CDR3 nucleotides: TGTGCCAGCAGCCCGGGACAGGGTAGAGGATTTCGCAATGAGCAGTTCTTC.